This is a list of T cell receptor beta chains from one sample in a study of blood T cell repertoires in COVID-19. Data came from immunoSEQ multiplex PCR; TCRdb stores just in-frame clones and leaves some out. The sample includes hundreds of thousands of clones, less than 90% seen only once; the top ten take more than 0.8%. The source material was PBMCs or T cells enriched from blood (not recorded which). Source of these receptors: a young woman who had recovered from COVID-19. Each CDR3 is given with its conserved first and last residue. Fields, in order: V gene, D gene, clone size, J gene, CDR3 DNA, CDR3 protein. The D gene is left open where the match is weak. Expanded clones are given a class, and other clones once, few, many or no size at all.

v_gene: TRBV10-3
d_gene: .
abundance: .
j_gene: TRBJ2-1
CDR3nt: TGTGCCATCAGTGCCCGGGGTAGCCACAATGAGCAGTTCTTC
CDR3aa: CAISARGSHNEQFF

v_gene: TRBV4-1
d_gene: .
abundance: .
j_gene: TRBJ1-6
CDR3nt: TGCGCCAGCAGCCAAGATCAGGGTAATTCACCCCTCCACTTT
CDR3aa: CASSQDQGNSPLHF

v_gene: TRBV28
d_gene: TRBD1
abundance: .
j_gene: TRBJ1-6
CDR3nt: TGTGCCAGCAGAGCGACAGGGGGTAATTCACCCCTCCACTTT
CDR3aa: CASRATGGNSPLHF

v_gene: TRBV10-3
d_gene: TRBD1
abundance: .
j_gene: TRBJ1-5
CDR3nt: TGTGCCATCGGGATTGCGCGGGCAGGGGGCGAGACCCAGCATTTT
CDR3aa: CAIGIARAGGETQHF

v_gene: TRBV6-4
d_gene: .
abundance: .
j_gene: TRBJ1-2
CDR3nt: TGTGCCAGCAGCAACACAGGGAACGTCAACTATGGCTACACCTTC
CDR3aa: CASSNTGNVNYGYTF

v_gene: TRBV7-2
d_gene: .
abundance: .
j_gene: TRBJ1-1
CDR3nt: TGTGCCAGCAGCCGGACAGCCAACACTGAAGCTTTCTTT
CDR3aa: CASSRTANTEAFF

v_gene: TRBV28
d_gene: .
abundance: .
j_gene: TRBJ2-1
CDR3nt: TGTGCCAGCAGGCGGACAGCCGACAATGAGCAGTTCTTC
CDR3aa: CASRRTADNEQFF

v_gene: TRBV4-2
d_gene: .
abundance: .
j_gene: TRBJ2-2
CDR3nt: TGTGCCAGCAGCGAACAGTACACCGGGGAGCTGTTTTTT
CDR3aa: CASSEQYTGELFF

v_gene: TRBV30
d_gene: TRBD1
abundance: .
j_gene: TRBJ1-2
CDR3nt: TGTGCCTGGAGTCTCCGGGACAGGTACTATGGCTACACCTTC
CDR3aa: CAWSLRDRYYGYTF

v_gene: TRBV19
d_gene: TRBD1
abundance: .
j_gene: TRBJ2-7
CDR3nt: TGTGCCAGTAGTTTACAGGGGGCCCCCTACGAGCAGTACTTC
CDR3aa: CASSLQGAPYEQYF

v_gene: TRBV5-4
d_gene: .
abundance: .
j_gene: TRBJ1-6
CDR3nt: TGTGCCAGCAGCTTGGCCGGGTGGGAGAATTCACCCCTCCACTTT
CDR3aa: CASSLAGWENSPLHF

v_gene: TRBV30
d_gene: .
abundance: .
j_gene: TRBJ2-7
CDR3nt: TGTGCCTGGAGTGTCTTATACGAGCAGTACTTC
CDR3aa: CAWSVLYEQYF

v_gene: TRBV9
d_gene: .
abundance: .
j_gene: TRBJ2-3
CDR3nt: TGTGCCAGCAGCGTAGTGGGGGGGGCGGGAGATACGCAGTATTTT
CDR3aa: CASSVVGGAGDTQYF

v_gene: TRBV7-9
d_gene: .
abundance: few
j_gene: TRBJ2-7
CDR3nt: TGTGCCAGCAGCTTAGGGTCAAACAACGAGCAGTACTTC
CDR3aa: CASSLGSNNEQYF

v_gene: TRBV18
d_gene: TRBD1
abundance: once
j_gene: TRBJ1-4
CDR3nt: TGTGCCAGCTCACCGACAGGGGCCTATGCAACTAATGAAAAACTGTTTTTT
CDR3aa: CASSPTGAYATNEKLFF

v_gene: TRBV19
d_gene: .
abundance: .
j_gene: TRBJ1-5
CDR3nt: TGTGCCAGTAGTATACAACAGGGTCAGGGCCAGCCCCAGCATTTT
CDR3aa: CASSIQQGQGQPQHF

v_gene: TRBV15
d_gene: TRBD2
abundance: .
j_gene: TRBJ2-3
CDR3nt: TGTGCCACCAGCAGAGATCGGGGTAGCGGGGCCCTTGGCACAGATACGCAGTATTTT
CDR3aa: CATSRDRGSGALGTDTQYF

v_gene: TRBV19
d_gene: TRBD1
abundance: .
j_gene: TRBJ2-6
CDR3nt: TGTGCCAGTAGTACCGGACAGGGGGCGGGTTCTGGGGCCAACGTCCTGACTTTC
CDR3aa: CASSTGQGAGSGANVLTF

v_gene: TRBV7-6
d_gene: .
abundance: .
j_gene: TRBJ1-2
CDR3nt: TGTGCCAGCAGTCTCTCTCAAGGGGGAGCCTATGGCTACACCTTC
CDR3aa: CASSLSQGGAYGYTF

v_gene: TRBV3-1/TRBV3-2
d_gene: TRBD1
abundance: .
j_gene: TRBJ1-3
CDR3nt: TGTGCCAGCAGCTCTAACAGGGGTAGAAACACCATATATTTT
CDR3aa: CASSSNRGRNTIYF

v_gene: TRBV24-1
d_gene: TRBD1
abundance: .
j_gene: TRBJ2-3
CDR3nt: TGTGCCACCAGTGTAATGGACAGGGGGGGACGAGCAGATACGCAGTATTTT
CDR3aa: CATSVMDRGGRADTQYF

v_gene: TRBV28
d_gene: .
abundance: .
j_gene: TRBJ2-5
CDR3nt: TGTGCCAGCAGTCGCACCCGACAGGCAGAGACCCAGTACTTC
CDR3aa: CASSRTRQAETQYF

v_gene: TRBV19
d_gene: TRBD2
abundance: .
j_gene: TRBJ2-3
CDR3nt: TGTGCCAGTACCGCCCCGTGGTTTGGCGGGGGGGCCTCAGATACGCAGTATTTT
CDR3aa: CASTAPWFGGGASDTQYF

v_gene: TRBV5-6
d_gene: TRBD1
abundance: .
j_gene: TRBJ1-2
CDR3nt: TGTGCCAGCAGCGGGGGCGACAGGGGCCATGGCTACACCTTC
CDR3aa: CASSGGDRGHGYTF

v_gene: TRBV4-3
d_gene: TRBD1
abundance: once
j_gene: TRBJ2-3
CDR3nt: TGCGCCAGCAGCCGCGGACAGGGAGTATCAGATACGCAGTATTTT
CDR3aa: CASSRGQGVSDTQYF

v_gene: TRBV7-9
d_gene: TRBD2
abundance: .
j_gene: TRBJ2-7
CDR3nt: TGTGCCAGCAGCCGTAGCGGGGGCTACGAGCAGTACTTC
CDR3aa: CASSRSGGYEQYF

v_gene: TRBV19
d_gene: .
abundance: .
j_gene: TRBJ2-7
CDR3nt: TGTGCCAGTAGTCAGGGCTCCGAGCAGTACTTC
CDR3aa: CASSQGSEQYF

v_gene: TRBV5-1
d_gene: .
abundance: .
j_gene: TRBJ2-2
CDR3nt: TGCGCCAGCAGCTTGGCCCACAAGAACACCGGGGAGCTGTTTTTT
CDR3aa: CASSLAHKNTGELFF

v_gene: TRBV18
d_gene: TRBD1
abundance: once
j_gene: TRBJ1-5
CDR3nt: TGTGCCAGCTCACCTCAGGGACAGGTCCCAGGGCAGCCCCAGCATTTT
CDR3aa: CASSPQGQVPGQPQHF

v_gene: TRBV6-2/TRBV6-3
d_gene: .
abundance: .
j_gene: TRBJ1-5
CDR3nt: TGTGCCAGCAGTTACTCGTCCCCAGGGCCCCAGCATTTT
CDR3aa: CASSYSSPGPQHF

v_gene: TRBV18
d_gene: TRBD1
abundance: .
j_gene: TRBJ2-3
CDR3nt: TGTGCCAGCTCACCGGAAACCAGGGGGACCACAGATACGCAGTATTTT
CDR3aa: CASSPETRGTTDTQYF

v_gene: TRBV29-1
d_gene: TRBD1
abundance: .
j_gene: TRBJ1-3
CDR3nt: TGCAGCGTTGAAGATCAGGCAGGGGGTCTTGGAAACACCATATATTTT
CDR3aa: CSVEDQAGGLGNTIYF

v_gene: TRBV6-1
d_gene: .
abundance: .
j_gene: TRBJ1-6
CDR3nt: TGTGCCAGCAGCCGTACGGATTCACCCCTCCACTTT
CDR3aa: CASSRTDSPLHF

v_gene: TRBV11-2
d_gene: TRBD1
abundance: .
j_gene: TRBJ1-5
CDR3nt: TGTGCCAGCAGCCGGGACAGGGACAATCAGCCCCAGCATTTT
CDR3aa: CASSRDRDNQPQHF

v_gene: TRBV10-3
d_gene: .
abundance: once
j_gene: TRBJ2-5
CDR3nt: TGTGCCATCCGTGAGGGGGCGGGGGGAGAGACCCAGTACTTC
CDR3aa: CAIREGAGGETQYF

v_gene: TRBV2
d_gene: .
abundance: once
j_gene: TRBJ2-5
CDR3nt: TGTGCCAGCAGTGAGGGTCCGGGGGAAGAGACCCAGTACTTC
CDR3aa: CASSEGPGEETQYF